The 21 T cell receptor beta chains listed next were all sequenced from one sample in a study of cytomegalovirus exposure and HLA in healthy donors. Primers: 60 Vbeta forward and 13 Jbeta reverse. Libraries were prepared by immunoSEQ multiplex PCR; TCRdb keeps only in-frame clonotypes and omits some of them. The table has 100,000 to 150,000 clones, 60% to 80% seen once. Sequencing used PBMCs. These receptors were taken from a woman between 45 and 60 years old in good health and CMV-seronegative.

This chain connects TRBV4-3 to TRBJ2-7; 7 positions agree with TRBD1. The CDR3 runs to 13 residues. CDR1 is LGHNA, CDR2 YSLEER, per germline. V dropped 4 bases and J dropped 3; count of bases not matched to a gene: 3. CDR3 DNA sequence: TGCGCCAGCAGCCTAGCAGGGGGCTACGAGCAGTACTTC. Protein: CASSLAGGYEQYF.

The chain uses TRBV7-8 and TRBJ2-1, with TRBD2 identical over 11 bases. Germline assignment: CDR1 SGHVS and CDR2 FQNEAQ. The CDR3 is made up of 16 amino acids. J lost 0 bases, V lost 5 bases, and 3 bases had no gene match. Here the CDR3 DNA reads TGTGCCAGCAGCCGTAGCGGGAGGGCCTCCTACAATGAGCAGTTCTTC. Encoded protein: CASSRSGRASYNEQFF.

The chain uses TRBV5-6 and TRBJ2-2; D unresolved. The germline V and J ends were trimmed by 0 bases and 8 bases, with 11 bases remaining between them. The CDR3 loop spans 14 amino acids. Germline-derived CDR1 and CDR2 are SGHDT and YYEEEE. Here the CDR3 reads CASSLGTREGELFF. CDR3 DNA sequence: TGTGCCAGCAGCTTGGGAACTCGAGAGGGGGAGCTGTTTTTT.

The chain carries TRBV7-7 and TRBJ2-3; 9 nucleotides agree with TRBD1. V lost 4 bases to trimming and J lost 7 bases; unmatched junction nucleotides: 6. The CDR3 loop spans 14 amino acids. The V gene's germline CDR1 is SSHAT and CDR2 FNYEAQ (reference sequence). CDR3 loop: CASSSGQGGNTQYF. The CDR3 bases are TGTGCCAGCAGCTCGGGACAGGGCGGAAATACGCAGTATTTT.

This clone appeared once. The V and J genes are TRBV30 and TRBJ2-2; D unclear. CDR1 is GTSNPN, CDR2 SVGIG, per germline (reference sequence). The CDR3 sequence is 14 residues long. With 3 bases removed from V and 6 bases from J, the gap between germline ends came to 14 bases. The CDR3: CAWRATSLPGELFF. The CDR3 region has the DNA TGTGCCTGGAGGGCAACGTCGCTCCCCGGGGAGCTGTTTTTT.

The chain couples TRBV28 to TRBJ2-5, with a possible D match to TRBD1 (6 bases). V dropped 5 bases and J dropped 2 bases, with 15 bases sitting between them. The CDR3 loop spans 15 amino acids. Germline values: CDR1 MDHEN, CDR2 SYDVKM. The CDR3 DNA follows: TGTGCCAGCAGTCTAAGGACAGTCCTTCAAGAGACCCAGTACTTC. It translates to CASSLRTVLQETQYF.

The chain employs TRBV14 and TRBJ2-4; a possible D gene is TRBD2 (6 bases). V gave up 1 base and J gave up 10 bases, with 8 bases separating them. CDR3 length: 12 residues. Germline V gene lookup returns CDR1 SGHDN and CDR2 FVKESK. In DNA, the CDR3 is TGTGCCAGCAGCCAAGTCGGGGGAATTCAGTACTTC. Its translation is CASSQVGGIQYF.

This chain joins TRBV5-1 and TRBJ2-3; TRBD2 might be the D (5 bases). The CDR3 contains 15 residues. Per the germline V gene, CDR1 is SGHRS and CDR2 is YFSETQ. The V end lost 0 bases, the J end lost 3 bases, and 11 bases lay between the germline ends. The CDR3 protein is CASSLGGLATDTQYF. Written as DNA, the CDR3 is TGCGCCAGCAGCTTGGGAGGCCTAGCTACAGATACGCAGTATTTT.

The V call is TRBV30, the J call TRBJ1-4, with 8 bases matching TRBD1. This CDR3 spans 14 amino acids. The J segment lost 7 bases and the V segment lost 2 bases, leaving 6 bases of the junction unmatched. The germline gives CDR1 GTSNPN, CDR2 SVGIG (reference sequence). The CDR3 protein is CAWSSDRGGEKLFF. DNA for the CDR3: TGTGCCTGGAGTTCTGACAGGGGAGGTGAAAAACTGTTTTTT.

This chain links TRBV28 with TRBJ1-5; 11 positions match TRBD1. With V trimmed by 5 bases and J by 6 bases, 12 bases remained unmatched. The CDR3 sequence is 17 residues long. The V gene's germline CDR1 is MDHEN and CDR2 SYDVKM. DNA for the CDR3: TGTGCCAGCAGTGTCTCGGGACAGGGGGGCGGAGGTCAGCCCCAGCATTTT. Translation: CASSVSGQGGGGQPQHF.

The chain is built from TRBV15 and TRBJ2-1, with D possibly matching TRBD2 (6 bases). V lost 0 bases and J lost 9, with 15 bases in between. Germline CDR1 reads LNHNV; CDR2 reads YYDKDF (reference sequence). The CDR3 spans 15 residues. CDR3 region: CATSRDIIGRGEQFF. CDR3 in DNA: TGTGCCACCAGCAGAGATATAATCGGGCGGGGTGAGCAGTTCTTC.

Regarding this clone: At the DNA level, this CDR3 is encoded by other sequences in the same sample as well. This sequence joins TRBV28 and TRBJ2-7, with 8 bases matching TRBD2. V lost 2 bases and J lost 1; bases outside the gene matches: 1. Germline V gene lookup returns CDR1 MDHEN and CDR2 SYDVKM. The CDR3 loop spans 14 amino acids. CDR3 residues: CASSLAGGSYEQYF. Written as DNA, the CDR3 is TGTGCCAGCAGTTTAGCGGGAGGTTCCTACGAGCAGTACTTC.

The chain couples TRBV5-1 to TRBJ2-7, with D tentatively TRBD1 (6 bases). Per the germline V gene, CDR1 is SGHRS and CDR2 is YFSETQ. Trimming cost V 1 base and J 3 bases, with 11 bases left between them. This CDR3 region has 14 residues. This CDR3 is CASSLQGQGYEQYF. CDR3 nucleotide sequence: TGCGCCAGCAGCTTGCAGGGGCAGGGCTACGAGCAGTACTTC.

The sample holds a few counts of this clone. The chain is built from TRBV5-1 and TRBJ2-1; TRBD2 matches 7 bases. There are 15 residues in the CDR3. V trimming: 4 bases; J trimming: 8 bases; junction bases outside the gene matches: 12. The germline V gene encodes CDR1 SGHRS and CDR2 YFSETQ. The CDR3 region is CASSVTSRTGDEQFF. The CDR3 bases are TGCGCCAGCAGCGTGACTAGCCGAACTGGGGATGAGCAGTTCTTC.

This chain uses TRBV18 with TRBJ1-5; possibly TRBD1 for D (6 bases). The germline CDR1 and CDR2 sequences are KGHSH and LQKENI. Trimming removed 3 bases at V and 3 bases at J, with 15 bases between. The CDR3 length is 16 residues. The CDR3 here is CASSPNLRDNNQPQHF. Written as DNA, the CDR3 is TGTGCCAGCTCACCGAACCTTCGGGACAACAATCAGCCCCAGCATTTT. The variable domain in full, completed from reference TRBV18 and TRBJ1-5, reads NAGVMQNPRHLVRRRGQEARLRCSPMKGHSHVYWYRQLPEEGLKFMVYLQKENIIDESGMPKERFSAEFPKEGPSILRIQQVVRGDSAAYFCASSPNLRDNNQPQHFGDGTRLSIL.

The CDR3 here is CASGGDGYNEQFF. DNA for the CDR3: TGCGCCAGCGGCGGGGACGGCTACAATGAGCAGTTCTTC. The chain joins TRBV10-2 to TRBJ2-1; maybe TRBD2 (6 bases). In germline, CDR1 is WSHSY, CDR2 SAAADI. V was cut by 8 bases and J by 3 bases, with 11 bases left in between. This CDR3 has 13 residues.

The J gene is TRBJ2-7, the V gene TRBV7-3, with 9 bases matching TRBD2. CDR1 SGHTA and CDR2 FQGTGA come from the germline V gene. This CDR3 has 15 amino acids. V was pared by 5 bases and J by 5 bases, with 10 bases of the junction left unmatched. CDR3 nucleotide sequence: TGTGCCAGCAGCATGCTTCCGGGACTAGCCCACGAGCAGTACTTC. It encodes CASSMLPGLAHEQYF.

The table lists this clone with a few counts. The chain is built from TRBV5-8 and TRBJ2-1; perhaps TRBD2 as D (5 bases). The CDR3 sequence is 14 residues long. Trimming stripped 2 bases from V and 10 bases from J, with 16 bases between. Germline CDR1 and CDR2: SGHTS and YDEGEE. CDR3 sequence reads: CASSFWRPVGEQFF. CDR3 DNA sequence: TGTGCCAGCAGCTTTTGGAGGCCGGTTGGGGAGCAGTTCTTC.

This chain uses TRBV20-1 with TRBJ1-4; D unclear. V gave up 5 bases and J gave up 16 bases, with 14 bases separating them. The CDR3 length is 10 residues. Per the germline V gene, CDR1 is DFQATT and CDR2 is SNEGSKA (reference sequence). The CDR3, as DNA: TGCAGTGCTCTTCCGGGAAGAGGGTTTTTT. It is translated as CSALPGRGFF.

The chain has TRBV6-5 and TRBJ1-5, with 9 nucleotides matching TRBD1. CDR1 MNHEY and CDR2 SVGAGI come from the germline V gene. The J segment lost 7 bases and the V segment lost 0 bases, leaving 1 base of the junction unmatched. The CDR3 totals 14 residues. The CDR3 DNA reads as TGTGCCAGCAGTTACTCGACAGGGGGGCAGCCCCAGCATTTT. This encodes CASSYSTGGQPQHF.

The rearrangement links TRBV10-3 to TRBJ2-7; D perhaps matches TRBD2 (6 bases). CDR3 length: 13 residues. Trimming pared 4 bases from V and 3 bases from J, leaving 10 bases between. The germline CDR1 and CDR2 sequences are ENHRY and SYGVKD. The CDR3 DNA reads as TGTGCCATCAGTGCGGCGGGACTCTACGAGCAGTACTTC. Amino acid sequence: CAISAAGLYEQYF.